Presented here are 5 T cell receptor beta chains from one specimen sequenced in a study of CD8 T cells in ankylosing spondylitis. No antigens are known for them. Regarding the study as a whole: A TCR beta motif of several highly homologous variants seemed to mark ankylosing spondylitis blood.

Each CDR3 protein is one row after TCRdb ran MiXCR on the 5' RACE reads. The sample consists of some 200,000 distinct CDR3 sequences, 7.3% of them appearing once. Sequencing was performed on blood, either unsorted or a sorted T cell fraction (not recorded which). The receptors were gathered from a male donor with ankylosing spondylitis.

Many counts were recorded for this clonotype. The chain employs TRBV6-2 or TRBV6-3 and TRBJ2-1; D gene uncertain. The germline V gene has CDR1 MNHEY and CDR2 SVGEGT. With 1 base removed from V and 5 bases from J, the gap between germline ends came to 9 bases. The CDR3 loop spans 14 amino acids. In DNA, the CDR3 is TGTGCCAGCAGTTACTGGGCCTCGGACAATGAGCAGTTCTTC. Translated: CASSYWASDNEQFF.

This clonotype was detected ten times or more. One end of the junction is discordant with germline, which a read error may explain. The V gene is TRBV30, the J gene TRBJ2-1; D unresolved. The CDR3 spans 12 residues. The V gene's germline CDR1 is GTSNPN and CDR2 SVGIG (reference sequence). DNA for the CDR3: TGTGCCTGGAGTCTGGGTGGGGTAGAGCGGTTCTTC. It codes for CAWSLGGVERFF.

This clonotype was observed many times. V and J are TRBV6-5 and TRBJ1-2; D might be TRBD1 (6 bases). The length of the CDR3 is 13 residues. CDR1 and CDR2 (germline): MNHEY, SVGAGI. The V and J ends lost 2 bases and 6 bases respectively, with 10 bases between them. The CDR3 here is CASSYQGPHGYTF. The CDR3 nucleotides are TGTGCCAGCAGTTACCAGGGGCCCCATGGCTACACCTTC.

This clonotype has a handful of counts. The V call is TRBV27, the J call TRBJ2-7; 8 bases are a match to TRBD2. This CDR3 has 15 amino acids. Germline V gives CDR1 MNHEY, CDR2 SMNVEV (reference sequence). V lost 5 bases and J lost 2; bases outside the gene matches: 8. This chain's CDR3 is CASSLAGTRAYEQYF. CDR3 DNA: TGTGCCAGCAGTCTTGCCGGGACTAGAGCCTACGAGCAGTACTTC.

Comment on this clonotype: With a much larger clone just one base away, this may be a read error. The chain couples TRBV4-2 to TRBJ2-7; D not resolved. The CDR3 covers 15 residues. The V gene's germline CDR1 is LGHNA and CDR2 YNFKEQ. The V end lost 0 bases, the J end lost 7 bases, and 16 bases lay between the germline ends. CDR3 sequence reads: CASSQDSGPMGEQYF. As DNA, the CDR3 is TGTGCCAGCAGCCAAGATTCCGGGCCCATGGGGGAGCAGTACTTC.